The TCR beta chain under discussion was sequenced for a study of T cells in narcolepsy. Study-wide background: Healthy controls were enrolled alongside patients with narcolepsy type 1 or type 2. General study findings and limits: Reportedly, autoreactive clonotypes were serially detected in patients' blood but not controls'.

The assay was immunoSEQ multiplex PCR, and TCRdb's table has in-frame clones only and misses some. The data show nearly 35,000 clones, around 80% seen once. V dropped 0 bases and J dropped 0 bases, with 8 bases sitting between them. Germline CDR1 reads MNHEY; CDR2 reads SVGAGI. CDR3 length: 16 amino acids. Remarks on this clone: Its antigen is undetermined.

The chain carries TRBV6-5 and TRBJ2-2; D remains ambiguous. This TCR was recovered from a human donor in good health. Sequencing was done on a sample of memory (CD45RA-) CD4+ T cells from blood. CDR3 protein: CASSYSLATNTGELFF. The CDR3 bases are TGTGCCAGCAGTTACTCACTGGCAACGAACACCGGGGAGCTGTTTTTT.